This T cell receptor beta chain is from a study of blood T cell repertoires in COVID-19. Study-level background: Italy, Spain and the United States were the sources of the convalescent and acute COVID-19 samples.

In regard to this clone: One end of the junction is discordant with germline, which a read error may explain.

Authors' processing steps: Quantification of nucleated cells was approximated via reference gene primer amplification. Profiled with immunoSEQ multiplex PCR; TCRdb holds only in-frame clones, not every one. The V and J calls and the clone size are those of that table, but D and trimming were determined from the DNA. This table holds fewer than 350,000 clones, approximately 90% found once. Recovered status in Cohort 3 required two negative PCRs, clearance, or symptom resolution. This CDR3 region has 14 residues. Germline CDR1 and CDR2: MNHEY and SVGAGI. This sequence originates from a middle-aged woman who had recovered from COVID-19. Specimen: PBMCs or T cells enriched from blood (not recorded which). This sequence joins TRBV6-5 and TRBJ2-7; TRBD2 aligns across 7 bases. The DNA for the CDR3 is TGTGCCAGCAGTTCGAACGGCCCCCGACTAGCTCCTTCATTC. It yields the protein CASSSNGPRLAPSF.